This T cell receptor (beta chain) was observed in a study of cytomegalovirus exposure and HLA in healthy donors (TCRdb year 2017). Broadly, across the study: In an earlier analysis of around 540 of the donors, 250 to 300 Gb of sequence data and 95 million to 130 million unique TCR beta sequences from 180 million or so T cells were reported. An early release that covered about 600 HLA-typed donors contained approximately 300 gigabases of sequencing data and about 84 million unique TCR sequences. Of the roughly 400 genotyped donors, approximately 83% fell in the genetic ancestry cluster associated with self-reported Caucasian donors. The study aimed to test whether cataloging public T cell receptors could reveal signatures of past pathogen exposure. The T cell repertoires of under 750 subjects were profiled by immunosequencing and related to cytomegalovirus serostatus. In addition to the first cohort of around 670 subjects, a separate validation cohort of approximately 130 different subjects was used. High-throughput TCR immunosequencing, statistical association of individual TCRs with disease status, and machine learning were combined to predict cytomegalovirus infection status. A later analysis re-analyzed previously published TCR beta repertoires from 666 donors and added high-resolution HLA genotyping to study TCR occurrence patterns. Rather than using new phenotypic data, the later analysis identified candidate immune exposures from TCR beta sequences and from how often those sequences occurred across donors. To decide whether each TCR beta V gene segment behaved as functional or pseudogenic, an earlier analysis of approximately 620 of the donors relied on high-throughput TCR beta sequencing. Donor age, sex, ethnicity and CMV serostatus were compiled alongside the repertoire data. A later genetic analysis took genome-wide SNP genotypes for about 55% of the 666 donors and used that subset as a discovery cohort. All discovery cohort repertoires had been generated on a single sequencing platform. Both class I and class II loci were covered by HLA typing, at four-digit resolution. The number of donors typed differed by locus, with 629-630 for A, B, C, DRB1 and DQB1, roughly 520 for DQA1, under 610 for DPA1, and approximately 470 for DPB1. Roughly five DR-DQ haplotypes were handled as single units for association and clustering, since linkage in the cohort was strong. Among about 360 genotyped donors of the cohort, an average of around 240,000 unique TCR beta nucleotide sequences were sequenced per donor, about a sixth of them non-productive. Results and caveats for the whole study, not just this receptor: Some IMGT-functional V segments, including TRBV6-2 and TRBV6-3, could not be told apart with the 87-base-pair reads, so those segments were excluded. A few of the identified cytomegalovirus-associated TCR beta chains were confirmed in vitro to be specific for cytomegalovirus antigens. Because HLA typing was unavailable for some donors at each locus, only the typed subset was used in association tests. A later analysis found that TCR association rates varied across HLA loci, with DRB1 alleles showing the most associated TCRs and HLA-C alleles the fewest. Sequencing depth was assumed to be roughly uniform across donors in the presence/absence analyses, though that assumption may not hold. Most TCR sequences were observed very rarely across donors, whereas some public TCRs were present in many individuals. The classifier was reported to diagnose cytomegalovirus status with high specificity and sensitivity in both the original and validation cohorts. In a later analysis, HLA-associated TCR beta chains were found to be more clonally expanded and to have lower generation probabilities than equally common non-associated chains. According to the authors, the approach could potentially be generalized to other disease states and immunological phenotypes. In this cohort, only TCR beta chains were sequenced, and detectable features were limited by the absence of alpha or paired-chain data. A group of highly shared sequence variants was considered likely to be a technical artifact of the sequencing pipeline. According to a later analysis, parvovirus B19, influenza, CMV and Epstein-Barr virus appeared linked to several top co-occurrence clusters. In a later genetic analysis, fewer N-insertions in productive TCRs were reported among donors in an Asian-associated ancestry cluster than the roughly 700-donor mean. The study gave a list of some 150 TCR beta chains associated with cytomegalovirus. Most CMV-associated TCR beta chains appeared to be HLA-restricted in a later analysis, and the HLA associations seemed to be driven largely by CMV exposure. Correlated functional status among segregating V segments might reflect linkage disequilibrium, but an unknown experimental factor could not be ruled out. In an earlier analysis of about 600 of the donors, most TCR beta V segments appeared in productive rearrangements about 87% or about 30% of the time, broadly matching IMGT annotations. Assigning TCR associations to individual alleles was difficult when HLA alleles, especially DR and DQ, strongly co-occurred. The earlier analysis of some 540 of the donors excluded 15 to 20 rarely observed V segments, including chromosome 9 orphons, because counts were too low. For the cohort, immune exposure information was limited to CMV serostatus. At a false discovery rate of 0.05, a later analysis linked around 17,000 TCR beta sequences to specific HLA alleles. V-gene and J-gene trimming of TCR beta chains was associated with a missense DCLRE1C variant in a later genetic analysis, and the association was replicated in an independent cohort. A further reported finding was that TCR beta sequences accurately predicted the HLA-A and HLA-B alleles for most subjects in the first cohort.

The method was the immunoSEQ multiplex PCR assay. For the multiplex PCR, a mixture combining 60 forward primers for TCR Vbeta segments and 13 reverse primers for TCR Jbeta segments was used. Amplification of the CDR3 region of rearranged TCR beta genes was performed with a multiplex PCR assay on genomic DNA. Amplified TCR beta libraries were sequenced as 87-base-pair reads on the Illumina HiSeq System. As for the original processing: A later analysis counted approximately 74 million unique TCR beta chains across the approximately 700 repertoires, and about 10 million of these chains were shared by at least two donors. Raw reads were error-corrected and collapsed into unique sequences by a nearest-neighbor algorithm in which closely related sequences were merged to remove PCR and sequencing errors. To assign V, D and J gene segments, CDR3 sequences were aligned to IMGT reference sequences. Each retained sequence needed at least a six-nucleotide match to both a V gene segment and a J gene segment. A rearrangement counted as productive if the CDR3 had no stop codons and remained in frame with V and J, and every other rearrangement counted as non-productive. Following IMGT convention, CDR3 was defined as the stretch from the second conserved V-encoded cysteine to the conserved J-encoded phenylalanine. Sequences without an unambiguous match to a single V gene segment were excluded from the earlier analysis of approximately 560 of the donors. An earlier analysis of a few hundred of the donors called V segments functional above 56.7% productive rearrangements and segregating when the between-donor standard deviation exceeded 5%. A statistical classification framework was developed to diagnose cytomegalovirus status using the catalog of TCR beta chain sequences. A later analysis assigned V and J genes by comparing TCR nucleotide sequences with IMGT/GENE-DB human TR gene sequences. Using the TCRdist pipeline, a later analysis assigned CDR3 sequences along with most-parsimonious VDJ recombination scenarios. In a later analysis, each TCR beta chain was defined by its CDR3 amino acid sequence together with its V-gene family, and reads without a unique V-gene family were excluded. As a way to deal with suspected cross-contamination and a sequencing artifact, a later analysis dropped 592 nucleotide sequences that were highly shared and had low generation probability. A later analysis calculated a clonal expansion index for each public chain from normalized within-repertoire ranks of inferred template counts. A later analysis computed generation probabilities with a VDJ recombination model fitted to out-of-frame rearrangements, and checked the results against IGoR. A later analysis scored TCR-TCR, TCR-HLA and TCR-CMV co-occurrence with hypergeometric tests, applying a repertoire-size bias correction to TCR pairs. A later analysis estimated false discovery rates by permuting HLA or CMV assignments 20 times. A later analysis grouped co-occurring TCRs with DBSCAN, adding TCRdist sequence similarity when clustering within HLA-allele-positive subsets. For co-occurrence clustering, repertoires with fewer than 30,000 or more than 120,000 public chains were excluded, along with roughly 5 repertoires with anomalous nucleotide sharing. Not all clones reach the TCRdb copy of this immuneACCESS table, which keeps in-frame sequences only. Checked studies attribute under half of the gap to unresolved V genes and leave the rest unexplained. V and J calls and clone size are as listed in that table; D and trimming were resolved from the DNA. Across this sample there are 100,000 to 120,000 clones, with approximately 78% seen only once. Under 1.5% of the sample goes to the ten largest clones.

The germline V gene encodes CDR1 SGHDN and CDR2 FVKESK. A distance of 12 bases separates the germline ends of V and J, which lose 1 base and 3 bases respectively. The CDR3 runs 15 residues from the cysteine to the phenylalanine. Solely the CDR3 DNA is kept, with 45 bases framed from the first base. The cohort comprised some 680 healthy bone marrow donors. At the time of sampling, every cohort member was nominally healthy, though immune exposures that went unrecorded were likely present. The donor tested CMV seronegative and was one of the 352 seronegative cohort members. Each donor provided a peripheral blood sample, and peripheral blood mononuclear cells were used for TCR beta sequencing. The Qiagen DNeasy Blood Extraction Kit was used to extract genomic DNA from the blood cell samples. This clone appeared once. Its antigen remains unidentified. The input lacks base qualities; no much larger clone sits a single base away.

The rearrangement combines TRBV14 with TRBJ1-2; tentative D gene TRBD1, with 6 bases matching. The source material was PBMCs. The sequence came from a woman in her twenties or thirties in good health and CMV-seronegative. The CDR3 here reads CASSQGGSGDYGYTF. The bases read TGTGCCAGCAGCCAAGGGGGATCAGGGGACTATGGCTACACCTTC. Supplemented by the reference TRBV14 and TRBJ1-2 proteins around the CDR3, the complete variable domain is EAGVTQFPSHSVIEKGQTVTLRCDPISGHDNLYWYRRVMGKEIKFLLHFVKESKQDESGMPNNRFLAERTGGTYSTLKVQPAELEDSGVYFCASSQGGSGDYGYTFGSGTRLTVV.